The 3 T cell receptor beta chains listed next were all sequenced from one sample in a study of identical twins. TCRdb re-derived calls from the 5' RACE reads in MiXCR, one entry per CDR3 protein. The data hold 400,000 to 500,000 distinct CDR3 sequences, with approximately 17% observed a single time. Input material: naive T cells sorted from blood. Every receptor here comes from a middle-aged man in good health.

In its sample, this clonotype was seen many times. The rearrangement links TRBV6-2 or TRBV6-3 to TRBJ1-4, with 11 positions matching TRBD1. V gave up 3 bases and J gave up 6 bases; unmatched junction bases: 3. There are 15 residues in the CDR3. Germline values: CDR1 MNHEY, CDR2 SVGEGT. In DNA form, the CDR3 reads TGTGCCAGCAGTTATCCGGGACAGGGGGATGAAAAACTGTTTTTT. It specifies CASSYPGQGDEKLFF.

This clonotype was detected ten times or more. This chain connects TRBV20-1 to TRBJ1-1; no clear D gene. Germline values: CDR1 DFQATT, CDR2 SNEGSKA (reference sequence). The CDR3 is 12 amino acids. Trimming took off 2 bases at V and 1 base at J, with 5 bases between the two ends. The CDR3 DNA reads as TGCAGTGCTAGACGGTGGAACACTGAAGCTTTCTTT. Translation: CSARRWNTEAFF.

The V and J genes are TRBV7-3 and TRBJ2-5, with D tentatively TRBD2 (5 bases). The V gene's germline CDR1 is SGHTA and CDR2 FQGTGA. Trimming took 0 bases from V and 2 from J, leaving 10 bases between them. The CDR3 sequence is 15 residues long. DNA for the CDR3: TGTGCCAGCAGCTTAACGGGGAGACCTCAAGAGACCCAGTACTTC. It encodes CASSLTGRPQETQYF.